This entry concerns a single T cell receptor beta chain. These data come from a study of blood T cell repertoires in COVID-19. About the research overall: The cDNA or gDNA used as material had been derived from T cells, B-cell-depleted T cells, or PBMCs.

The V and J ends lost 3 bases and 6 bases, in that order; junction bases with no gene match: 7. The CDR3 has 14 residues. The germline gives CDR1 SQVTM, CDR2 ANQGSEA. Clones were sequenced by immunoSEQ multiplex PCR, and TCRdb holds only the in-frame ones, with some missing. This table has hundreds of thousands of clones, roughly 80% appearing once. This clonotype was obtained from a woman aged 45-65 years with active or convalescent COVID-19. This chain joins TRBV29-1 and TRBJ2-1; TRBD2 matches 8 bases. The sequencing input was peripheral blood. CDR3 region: CSVENSGTRNEQFF. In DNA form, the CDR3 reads TGCAGCGTTGAGAATAGCGGGACCCGCAATGAGCAGTTCTTC.